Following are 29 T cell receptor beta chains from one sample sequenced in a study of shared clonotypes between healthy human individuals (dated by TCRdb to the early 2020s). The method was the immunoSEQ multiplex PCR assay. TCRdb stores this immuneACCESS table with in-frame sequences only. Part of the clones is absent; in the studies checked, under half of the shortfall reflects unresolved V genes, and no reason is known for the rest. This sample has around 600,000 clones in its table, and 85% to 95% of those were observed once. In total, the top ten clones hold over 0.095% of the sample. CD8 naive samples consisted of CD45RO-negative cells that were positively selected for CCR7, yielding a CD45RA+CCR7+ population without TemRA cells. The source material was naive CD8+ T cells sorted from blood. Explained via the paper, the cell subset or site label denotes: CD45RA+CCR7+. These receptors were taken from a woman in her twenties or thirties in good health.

The CDR3 reads CASRSGDQETQYF. In DNA, the CDR3 is TGTGCCAGCAGAAGCGGAGACCAAGAGACCCAGTACTTC. This sequence joins TRBV2 and TRBJ2-5; possible D gene TRBD2, 5 bases. V lost 6 bases to trimming and J lost 0 bases, with 8 bases between them. This CDR3 is 13 amino acids long. Germline loops: CDR1 SNHLY, CDR2 FYNNEI.

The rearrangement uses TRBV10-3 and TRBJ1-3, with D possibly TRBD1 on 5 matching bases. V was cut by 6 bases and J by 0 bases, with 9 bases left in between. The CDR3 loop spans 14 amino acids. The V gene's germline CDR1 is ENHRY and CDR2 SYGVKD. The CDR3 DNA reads TGTGCCATCAGAGACAGCTCCTCTGGAAACACCATATATTTT. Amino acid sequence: CAIRDSSSGNTIYF.

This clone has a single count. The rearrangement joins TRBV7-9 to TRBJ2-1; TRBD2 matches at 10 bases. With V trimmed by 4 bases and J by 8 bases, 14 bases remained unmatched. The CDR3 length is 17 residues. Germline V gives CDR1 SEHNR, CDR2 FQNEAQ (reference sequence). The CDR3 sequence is CASSSLAQREGRYEQFF. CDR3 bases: TGTGCCAGCAGCTCATTAGCTCAGCGGGAGGGCCGGTATGAGCAGTTCTTC.

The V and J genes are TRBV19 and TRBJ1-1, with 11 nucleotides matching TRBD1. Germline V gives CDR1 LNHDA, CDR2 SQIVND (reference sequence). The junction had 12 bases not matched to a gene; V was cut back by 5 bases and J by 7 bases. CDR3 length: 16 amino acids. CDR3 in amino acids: CASSPRTGGALNEAFF. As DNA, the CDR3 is TGTGCCAGTAGTCCTCGGACAGGGGGCGCCTTGAATGAAGCTTTCTTT.

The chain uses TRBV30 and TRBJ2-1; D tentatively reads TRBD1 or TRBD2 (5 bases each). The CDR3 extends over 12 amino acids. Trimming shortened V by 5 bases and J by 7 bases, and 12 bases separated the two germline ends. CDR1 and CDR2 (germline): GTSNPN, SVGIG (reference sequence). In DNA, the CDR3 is TGTGCCTGGCTCGGGGCCTCGAATGAGCAGTTCTTC. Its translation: CAWLGASNEQFF.

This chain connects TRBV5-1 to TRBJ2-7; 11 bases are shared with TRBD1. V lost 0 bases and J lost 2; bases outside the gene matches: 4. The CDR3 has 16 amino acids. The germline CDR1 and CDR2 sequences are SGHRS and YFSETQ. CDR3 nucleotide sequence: TGCGCCAGCAGCTTGGCACCGGGACAGGGGGCCTACGAGCAGTACTTC. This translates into CASSLAPGQGAYEQYF. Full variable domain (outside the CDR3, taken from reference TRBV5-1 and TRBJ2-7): KAGVTQTPRYLIKTRGQQVTLSCSPISGHRSVSWYQQTPGQGLQFLFEYFSETQRNKGNFPGRFSGRQFSNSRSEMNVSTLELGDSALYLCASSLAPGQGAYEQYFGPGTRLTVT.

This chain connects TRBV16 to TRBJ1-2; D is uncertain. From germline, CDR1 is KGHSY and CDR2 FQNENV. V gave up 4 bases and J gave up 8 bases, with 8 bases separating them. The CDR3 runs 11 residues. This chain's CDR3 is CASSPTPGYTF. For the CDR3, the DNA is TGTGCCAGCAGCCCGACTCCGGGCTACACCTTC. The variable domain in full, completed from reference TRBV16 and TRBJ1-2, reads GEEVAQTPKHLVRGEGQKAKLYCAPIKGHSYVFWYQQVLKNEFKFLISFQNENVFDETGMPKERFSAKCLPNSPCSLEIQATKLEDSAVYFCASSPTPGYTFGSGTRLTVV.

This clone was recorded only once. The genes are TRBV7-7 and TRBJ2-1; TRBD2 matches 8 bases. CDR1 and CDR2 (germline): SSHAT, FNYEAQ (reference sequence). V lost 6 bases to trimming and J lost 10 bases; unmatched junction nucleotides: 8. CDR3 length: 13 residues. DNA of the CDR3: TGTGCCAGCAGTGCTAGCGGGTATGGAGAGCAGTTCTTC. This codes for CASSASGYGEQFF.

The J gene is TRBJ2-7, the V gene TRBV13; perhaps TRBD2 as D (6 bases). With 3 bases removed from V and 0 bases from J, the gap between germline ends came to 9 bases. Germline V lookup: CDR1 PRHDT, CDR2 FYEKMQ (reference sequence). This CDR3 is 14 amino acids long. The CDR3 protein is CASSFAGSSYEQYF. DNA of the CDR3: TGTGCCAGCAGCTTTGCGGGGAGCTCCTACGAGCAGTACTTC.

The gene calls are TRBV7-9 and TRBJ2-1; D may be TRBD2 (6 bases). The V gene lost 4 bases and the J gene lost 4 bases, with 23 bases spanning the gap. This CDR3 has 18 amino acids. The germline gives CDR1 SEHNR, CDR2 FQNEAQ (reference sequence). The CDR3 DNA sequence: TGTGCCAGCAGCTCAACTACCTTCCGGGGGTTAGAGTACAATGAGCAGTTCTTC. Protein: CASSSTTFRGLEYNEQFF.

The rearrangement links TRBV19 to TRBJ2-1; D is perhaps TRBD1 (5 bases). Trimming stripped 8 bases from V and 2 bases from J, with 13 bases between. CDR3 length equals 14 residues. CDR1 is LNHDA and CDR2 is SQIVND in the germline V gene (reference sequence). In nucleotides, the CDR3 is TGTGCCAGTGACCAGGGCTACACCTACAATGAGCAGTTCTTC. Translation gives CASDQGYTYNEQFF.

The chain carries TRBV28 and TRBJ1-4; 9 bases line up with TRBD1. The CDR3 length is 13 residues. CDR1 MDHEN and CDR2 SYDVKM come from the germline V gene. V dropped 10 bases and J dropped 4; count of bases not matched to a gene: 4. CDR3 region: CATWGQGNEKLFF. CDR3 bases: TGTGCCACCTGGGGACAGGGTAATGAAAAACTGTTTTTT.

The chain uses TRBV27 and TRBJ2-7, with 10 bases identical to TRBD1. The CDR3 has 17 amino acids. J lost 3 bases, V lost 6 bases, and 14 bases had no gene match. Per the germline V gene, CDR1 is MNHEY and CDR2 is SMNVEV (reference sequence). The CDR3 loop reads CASSPALGTGVYYEQYF. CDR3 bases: TGTGCCAGCAGCCCCGCCCTTGGGACAGGGGTTTACTACGAGCAGTACTTC.

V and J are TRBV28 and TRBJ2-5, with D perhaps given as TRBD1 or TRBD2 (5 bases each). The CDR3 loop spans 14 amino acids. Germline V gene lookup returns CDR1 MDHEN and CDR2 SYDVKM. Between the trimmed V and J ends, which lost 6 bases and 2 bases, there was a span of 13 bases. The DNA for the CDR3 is TGTGCCAGCAGCAGGGACGCCCGGCAAGAGACCCAGTACTTC. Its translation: CASSRDARQETQYF.

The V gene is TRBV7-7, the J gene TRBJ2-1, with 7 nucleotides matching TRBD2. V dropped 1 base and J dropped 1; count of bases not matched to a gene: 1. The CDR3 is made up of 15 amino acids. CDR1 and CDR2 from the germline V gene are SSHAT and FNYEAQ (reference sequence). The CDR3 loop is CASSLGAGSYNEQFF. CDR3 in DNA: TGTGCCAGCAGCTTAGGAGCGGGATCCTACAATGAGCAGTTCTTC.

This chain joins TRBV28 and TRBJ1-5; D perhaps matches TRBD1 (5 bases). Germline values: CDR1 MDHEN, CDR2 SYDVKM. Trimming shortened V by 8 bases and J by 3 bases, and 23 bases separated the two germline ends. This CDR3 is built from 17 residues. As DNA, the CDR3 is TGTGCCAGCCTAAATGAAAGGGGTTGGGGTCTCAATCAGCCCCAGCATTTT. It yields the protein CASLNERGWGLNQPQHF.

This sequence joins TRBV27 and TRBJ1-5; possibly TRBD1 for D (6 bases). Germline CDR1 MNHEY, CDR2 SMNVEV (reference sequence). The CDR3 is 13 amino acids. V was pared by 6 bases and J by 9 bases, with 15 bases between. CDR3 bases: TGTGCCAGCAGGCAGGGGACCTCGTGGCCCCAGCATTTT. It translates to CASRQGTSWPQHF.

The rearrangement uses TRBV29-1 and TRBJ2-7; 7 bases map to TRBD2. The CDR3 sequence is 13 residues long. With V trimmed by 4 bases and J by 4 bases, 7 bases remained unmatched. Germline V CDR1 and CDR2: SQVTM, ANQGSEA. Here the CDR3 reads CSVGLADIYEQYF. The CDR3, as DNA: TGCAGCGTTGGTCTAGCGGATATTTACGAGCAGTACTTC.

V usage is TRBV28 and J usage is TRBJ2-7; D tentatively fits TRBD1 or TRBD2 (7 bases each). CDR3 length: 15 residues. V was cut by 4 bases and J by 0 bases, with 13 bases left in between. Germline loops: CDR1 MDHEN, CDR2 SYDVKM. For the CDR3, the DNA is TGTGCCAGCAGTTCCGACAGGGACTACTCCTACGAGCAGTACTTC. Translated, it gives CASSSDRDYSYEQYF. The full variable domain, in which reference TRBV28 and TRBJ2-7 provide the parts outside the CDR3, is DVKVTQSSRYLVKRTGEKVFLECVQDMDHENMFWYRQDPGLGLRLIYFSYDVKMKEKGDIPEGYSVSREKKERFSLILESASTNQTSMYLCASSSDRDYSYEQYFGPGTRLTVT.

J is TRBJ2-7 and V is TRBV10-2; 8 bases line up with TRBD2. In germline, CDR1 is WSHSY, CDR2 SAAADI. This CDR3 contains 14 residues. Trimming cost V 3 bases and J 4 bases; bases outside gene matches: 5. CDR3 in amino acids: CASSDSGSVYEQYF. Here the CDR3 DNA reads TGCGCCAGCAGTGACAGCGGGAGCGTTTACGAGCAGTACTTC.

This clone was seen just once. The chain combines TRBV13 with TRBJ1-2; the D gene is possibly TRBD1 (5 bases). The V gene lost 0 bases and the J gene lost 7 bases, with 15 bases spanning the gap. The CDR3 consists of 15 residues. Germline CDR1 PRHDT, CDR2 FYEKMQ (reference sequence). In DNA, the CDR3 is TGTGCCAGCAGCTTAGGGGCAGGGAAGTTCTCTGGCTACACCTTC. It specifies CASSLGAGKFSGYTF.

The CDR3 loop is CASSAGGTGELFF. The CDR3 DNA reads as TGTGCCAGCAGCGCGGGAGGGACCGGGGAGCTGTTTTTT. The chain uses TRBV5-4 and TRBJ2-2; 9 bases fit TRBD2. The germline CDR1 and CDR2 sequences are SGHNT and YYREEE (reference sequence). V trimming: 4 bases; J trimming: 5 bases; junction bases outside the gene matches: 0. There are 13 residues in the CDR3.

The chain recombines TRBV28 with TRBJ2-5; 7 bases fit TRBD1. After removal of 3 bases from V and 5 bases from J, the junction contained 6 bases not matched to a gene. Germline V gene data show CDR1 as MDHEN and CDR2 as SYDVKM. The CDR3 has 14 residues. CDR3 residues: CASSFLRGLETQYF. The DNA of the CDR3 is TGTGCCAGCAGTTTCCTCAGGGGGTTGGAGACCCAGTACTTC.

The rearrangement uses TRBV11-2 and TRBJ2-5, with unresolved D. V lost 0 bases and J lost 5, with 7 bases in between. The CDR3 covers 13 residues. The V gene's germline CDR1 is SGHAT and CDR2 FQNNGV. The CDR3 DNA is TGTGCCAGCAGCTTAGAGAATTTGGAGACCCAGTACTTC. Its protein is CASSLENLETQYF.

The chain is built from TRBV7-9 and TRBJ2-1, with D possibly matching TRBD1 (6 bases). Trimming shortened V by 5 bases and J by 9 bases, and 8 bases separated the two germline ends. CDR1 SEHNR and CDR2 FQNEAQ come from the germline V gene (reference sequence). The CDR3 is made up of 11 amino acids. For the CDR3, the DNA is TGTGCCAGCAGCAGGGGGTCTGAGCAGTTCTTC. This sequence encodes CASSRGSEQFF. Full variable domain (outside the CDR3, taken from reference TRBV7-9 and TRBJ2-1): DTGVSQNPRHKITKRGQNVTFRCDPISEHNRLYWYRQTLGQGPEFLTYFQNEAQLEKSRLLSDRFSAERPKGSFSTLEIQRTEQGDSAMYLCASSRGSEQFFGPGTRLTVL.

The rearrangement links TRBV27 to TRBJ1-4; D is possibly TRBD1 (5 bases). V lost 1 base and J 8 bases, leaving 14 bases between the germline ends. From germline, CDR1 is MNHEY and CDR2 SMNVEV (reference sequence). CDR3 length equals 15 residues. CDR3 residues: CASSLYGTQREKLFF. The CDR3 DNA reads TGTGCCAGCAGTTTATATGGGACCCAAAGGGAAAAACTGTTTTTT.

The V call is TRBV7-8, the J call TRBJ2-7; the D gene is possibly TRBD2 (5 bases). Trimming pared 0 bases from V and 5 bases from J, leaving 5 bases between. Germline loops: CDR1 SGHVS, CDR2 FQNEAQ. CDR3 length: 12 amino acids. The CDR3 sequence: CASSLASDEQYF. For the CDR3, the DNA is TGTGCCAGCAGCTTAGCTAGCGACGAGCAGTACTTC.

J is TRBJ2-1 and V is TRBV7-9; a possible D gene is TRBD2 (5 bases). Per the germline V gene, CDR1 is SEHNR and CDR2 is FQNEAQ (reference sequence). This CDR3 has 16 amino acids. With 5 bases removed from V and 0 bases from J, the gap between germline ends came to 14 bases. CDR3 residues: CASSPEGSDSYNEQFF. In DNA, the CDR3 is TGTGCCAGCAGCCCCGAGGGTAGCGACTCCTACAATGAGCAGTTCTTC.

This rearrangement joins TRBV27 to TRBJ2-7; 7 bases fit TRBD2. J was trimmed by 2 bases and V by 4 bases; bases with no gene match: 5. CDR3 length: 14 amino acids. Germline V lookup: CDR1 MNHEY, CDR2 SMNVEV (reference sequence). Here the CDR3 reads CASSYGRPTYEQYF. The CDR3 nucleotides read TGTGCCAGCAGTTACGGGAGGCCTACCTACGAGCAGTACTTC.